Presented here are 19 T cell receptor beta chains from one specimen sequenced in a study of T cell responses to AZD1222 COVID-19 vaccine. Assay used: immunoSEQ multiplex PCR; TCRdb lists only in-frame clones, some missing. The sample contains some 200,000 clones, approximately 92% of which appear only once. The sequenced sample was peripheral blood, obtained on day 0 of AZD1222 vaccination. All receptors derive from an adult in good health.

The gene calls are TRBV3-1 (or the pseudogene TRBV3-2) and TRBJ2-1, with 7 bases aligning to TRBD2. Germline V gene lookup returns CDR1 LGHDT and CDR2 YNNKEL (reference sequence). The CDR3 contains 13 residues. Trimming cost V 1 base and J 10 bases; bases outside gene matches: 4. The CDR3 nucleotides are TGTGCCAGCAGCCAAGGGGCGGGGGACGAGCAGTTCTTC. It translates to CASSQGAGDEQFF.

This rearrangement joins TRBV5-1 to TRBJ2-7; TRBD2 matches at 11 bases. The CDR3 totals 17 residues. J was trimmed by 5 bases and V by 0 bases; bases with no gene match: 10. Germline CDR1 is SGHRS and CDR2 is YFSETQ. CDR3: CASSLVIAGGPSDEQYF. For the CDR3, the DNA is TGCGCCAGCAGCTTGGTAATAGCGGGAGGGCCCTCGGACGAGCAGTACTTC. Variable domain in full (rest from reference TRBV5-1 and TRBJ2-7): KAGVTQTPRYLIKTRGQQVTLSCSPISGHRSVSWYQQTPGQGLQFLFEYFSETQRNKGNFPGRFSGRQFSNSRSEMNVSTLELGDSALYLCASSLVIAGGPSDEQYFGPGTRLTVT.

This chain links TRBV5-6 with TRBJ2-7; 12 nucleotides align to TRBD2. The V segment lost 5 bases and the J segment 7 bases; nucleotides outside the gene matches: 10. This CDR3 has 15 amino acids. Germline loops: CDR1 SGHDT, CDR2 YYEEEE. The CDR3 nucleotides read TGTGCCAGCAGAGGACTAGCGGGAAATTCGTGGGAGCAGTACTTC. It codes for CASRGLAGNSWEQYF.

The V gene is TRBV6-2 or TRBV6-3, the J gene TRBJ1-2; TRBD1 is a possible D gene (5 bases). Trimming removed 6 bases at V and 0 bases at J, with 11 bases between. Germline V CDR1 and CDR2: MNHEY, SVGEGT. The CDR3 sequence is 14 residues long. In DNA, the CDR3 is TGTGCCAGCAGCCCGCAGGGATCTAACTATGGCTACACCTTC. It encodes CASSPQGSNYGYTF.

The chain is built from TRBV7-2 and TRBJ2-1; no reliable D call. The germline V and J ends were trimmed by 5 bases and 0 bases, with 11 bases remaining between them. This CDR3 contains 15 residues. Germline CDR1 SGHTA, CDR2 FQGNSA. As DNA, the CDR3 is TGTGCCAGCAGCCTTTCAGGATTCTCCTACAATGAGCAGTTCTTC. Amino acid sequence: CASSLSGFSYNEQFF.

The gene calls are TRBV12-5 and TRBJ2-7; TRBD1 aligns across 8 bases. The CDR3 contains 17 residues. The V segment lost 3 bases and the J segment 3 bases; nucleotides outside the gene matches: 13. Germline V CDR1 and CDR2: LGHNT, FRNRAP. This CDR3 is CASGFTRQGLSDYEQYF. CDR3 bases: TGTGCTAGTGGTTTCACAAGACAGGGGCTTTCCGACTACGAGCAGTACTTC. Drawing the rest from reference TRBV12-5 and TRBJ2-7, the complete variable domain is DARVTQTPRHKVTEMGQEVTMRCQPILGHNTVFWYRQTMMQGLELLAYFRNRAPLDDSGMPKDRFSAEMPDATLATLKIQPSEPRDSAVYFCASGFTRQGLSDYEQYFGPGTRLTVT.

The rearrangement uses TRBV28 and TRBJ2-1; 11 bases match TRBD2. CDR1 is MDHEN, CDR2 SYDVKM, per germline. The CDR3 has 17 amino acids. Germline trimming cut 8 bases from V and 1 base from J; bases unmatched to any gene: 10. The CDR3 region is CASLSGTSGPSYNEQFF. CDR3 in DNA: TGTGCCAGCCTTTCCGGGACTAGCGGTCCTTCCTACAATGAGCAGTTCTTC.

The chain is built from TRBV9 and TRBJ1-2; 8 bases line up with TRBD1. Germline values: CDR1 SGDLS, CDR2 YYNGEE. The CDR3 totals 16 residues. V lost 3 bases, J lost 4 bases, and 11 bases stayed unmatched. CDR3 loop: CASSEGGGTGGYGYTF. In DNA form, the CDR3 reads TGTGCCAGCAGCGAGGGAGGGGGGACAGGAGGCTATGGCTACACCTTC. The whole variable domain, remainder taken from reference TRBV9 and TRBJ1-2, is DSGVTQTPKHLITATGQRVTLRCSPRSGDLSVYWYQQSLDQGLQFLIQYYNGEERAKGNILERFSAQQFPDLHSELNLSSLELGDSALYFCASSEGGGTGGYGYTFGSGTRLTVV.

The rearrangement joins TRBV18 to TRBJ1-6; 10 nucleotides line up with TRBD1. The CDR3 loop spans 16 amino acids. J gave up 11 bases and V 1 base, and 8 bases lay outside the gene matches. CDR1 is KGHSH, CDR2 LQKENI, per germline. CDR3 nucleotide sequence: TGTGCCAGCTCACCACTCGCCCGGGACAGGGGTCCACCCCTCCACTTT. This encodes CASSPLARDRGPPLHF.

J is TRBJ1-5 and V is TRBV19; no definite D call. This CDR3 contains 14 residues. Per germline, CDR1 LNHDA and CDR2 SQIVND (reference sequence). V lost 7 bases and J lost 0, with 10 bases in between. CDR3 DNA sequence: TGTGCCAGTAAAGAGCTGATTAGCAATCAGCCCCAGCATTTT. Residues: CASKELISNQPQHF.

V gene TRBV5-6 combines with J gene TRBJ2-2; 10 positions agree with TRBD2. Per germline, CDR1 SGHDT and CDR2 YYEEEE. The ends lost 5 bases at V and 5 bases at J; junction bases unmatched: 12. The CDR3 is 17 amino acids. In nucleotides, the CDR3 is TGTGCCAGCAGGGAGCTCCTAGCGGGAGTGGGTACCGGGGAGCTGTTTTTT. Its translation is CASRELLAGVGTGELFF.

V gene TRBV30 combines with J gene TRBJ1-4; 7 bases are shared with TRBD1. Germline trimming cut 5 bases from V and 2 bases from J; bases unmatched to any gene: 5. Germline CDR1 and CDR2: GTSNPN and SVGIG (reference sequence). The CDR3 has 14 residues. The CDR3 coding sequence is TGTGCCTGGGGCACGGGACAGACTAATGAAAAACTGTTTTTT. Residues: CAWGTGQTNEKLFF.

V usage is TRBV18 and J usage is TRBJ1-2; D perhaps matches TRBD1 (5 bases). CDR1 and CDR2 (germline): KGHSH, LQKENI. The CDR3 runs to 13 residues. V lost 0 bases and J 8 bases, leaving 10 bases between the germline ends. The DNA of the CDR3 is TGTGCCAGCTCACCACCGCAGGGAATAGGCTACACCTTC. The encoded protein is CASSPPQGIGYTF.

The chain is built from TRBV9 and TRBJ1-2; 7 bases are shared with TRBD1. The CDR3 sequence is 13 residues long. With V trimmed by 4 bases and J by 4 bases, 4 bases remained unmatched. The V gene's germline CDR1 is SGDLS and CDR2 YYNGEE. CDR3 region: CASSQGGAYGYTF. The CDR3 bases are TGTGCCAGCAGCCAGGGGGGAGCCTATGGCTACACCTTC. The full variable domain, completed using reference TRBV9 and TRBJ1-2, is DSGVTQTPKHLITATGQRVTLRCSPRSGDLSVYWYQQSLDQGLQFLIQYYNGEERAKGNILERFSAQQFPDLHSELNLSSLELGDSALYFCASSQGGAYGYTFGSGTRLTVV.

The genes are TRBV10-2 and TRBJ2-2; 7 nucleotides align to TRBD1. Germline V gene data show CDR1 as WSHSY and CDR2 as SAAADI. CDR3 length: 14 amino acids. V shed 6 bases and J 1 base; nucleotides not matched to a gene: 2. The CDR3 DNA reads TGCGCCAGCAGGAACAGGGGGAACACCGGGGAGCTGTTTTTT. Translation: CASRNRGNTGELFF.

Points on this clone: Other nucleotide sequences in the sample specify the same CDR3. This chain joins TRBV27 and TRBJ1-1; D gene ambiguous. With 1 base removed from V and 0 bases from J, the gap between germline ends came to 9 bases. The germline V gene has CDR1 MNHEY and CDR2 SMNVEV (reference sequence). The CDR3 extends over 15 amino acids. The CDR3 bases are TGTGCCAGCAGTTTATTAGCAGACCTGAACACTGAAGCTTTCTTT. The encoded protein is CASSLLADLNTEAFF.

The chain couples TRBV2 to TRBJ1-1; D uncertain. The V end was cut by 5 bases, the J end by 7 bases, with 11 bases between. Germline V gives CDR1 SNHLY, CDR2 FYNNEI. This CDR3 is built from 12 residues. CDR3 amino acids: CASSRTDLEAFF. CDR3 DNA: TGTGCCAGCAGTAGGACTGACCTTGAAGCTTTCTTT.

The chain is built from TRBV19 and TRBJ1-5; the D gene is possibly TRBD1 (5 bases). V lost 0 bases and J lost 7, with 13 bases in between. Germline-derived CDR1 and CDR2 are LNHDA and SQIVND (reference sequence). The CDR3 has 15 amino acids. Here the CDR3 reads CASSIEDSFGQPQHF. The CDR3 nucleotides read TGTGCCAGTAGTATAGAAGACAGTTTTGGCCAGCCCCAGCATTTT.

The CDR3: CTSSPAALAGNEQFF. For the CDR3, the DNA is TGCACCAGCAGCCCCGCCGCACTAGCGGGAAATGAGCAGTTCTTC. V and J are TRBV1 and TRBJ2-1; the D call TRBD2 from the table was never checked on the DNA. TRBV1 is deemed a pseudogene. The length of the CDR3 is 15 residues.